This T cell receptor beta chain was obtained from a study of vaccination effects on CD4 cells after COVID-19. V dropped 10 bases and J dropped 5; count of bases not matched to a gene: 9. The CDR3 extends over 13 amino acids. Germline CDR1 and CDR2: ENHRY and SYGVKD. Antigen-specific CD4+ T cells expanded by the ViraFEST assay with viral peptide pools were then sequenced. Following culture for roughly 10 days, CD4+ T cells were isolated. Of the BNT162b2 and mRNA-1273 vaccines, participants received two doses of one or the other. Each culture had half its medium swapped for IL-2 medium on days 3 and 7. About this clone itself: What it recognizes is unknown.

Generated by immunoSEQ multiplex PCR, the TCRdb table keeps only in-frame clones and is missing some. The repertoire has about 22,000 clones, 60% to 85% of them found once; the top ten carry roughly a quarter. The chain carries TRBV10-3 and TRBJ1-1; TRBD1 matches 8 bases. The source is a human donor who received a COVID-19 vaccine. The sample was CD4+ T cells from PBMCs cultured with HCoV-NL63 spike peptides, taken after COVID-19 vaccination. CDR3 sequence: CATGQGTKTEAFF. CDR3 bases: TGTGCCACCGGACAGGGAACCAAGACTGAAGCTTTCTTT.